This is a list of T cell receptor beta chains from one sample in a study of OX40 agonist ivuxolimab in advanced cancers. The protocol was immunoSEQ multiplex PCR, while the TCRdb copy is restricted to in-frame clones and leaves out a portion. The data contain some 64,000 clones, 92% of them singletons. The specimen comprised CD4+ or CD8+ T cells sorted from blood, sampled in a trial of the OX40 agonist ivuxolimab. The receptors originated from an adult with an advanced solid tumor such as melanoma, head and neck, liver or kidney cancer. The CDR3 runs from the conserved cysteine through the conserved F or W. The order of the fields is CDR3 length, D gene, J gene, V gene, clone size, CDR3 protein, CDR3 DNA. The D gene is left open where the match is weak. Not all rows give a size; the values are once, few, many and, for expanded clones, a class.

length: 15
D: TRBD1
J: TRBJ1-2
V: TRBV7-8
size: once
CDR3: CASSSRDPGGYGYTF
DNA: TGTGCCAGCAGCTCCAGGGATCCAGGGGGCTATGGCTACACCTTC

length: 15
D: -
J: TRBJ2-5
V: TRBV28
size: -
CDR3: CASTPVGQGWETQYF
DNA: TGTGCCAGCACCCCCGTGGGGCAGGGGTGGGAGACCCAGTACTTC

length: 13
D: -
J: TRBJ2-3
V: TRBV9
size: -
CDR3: CASSALSTDTQYF
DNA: TGTGCCAGCAGCGCCTTGAGCACAGATACGCAGTATTTT

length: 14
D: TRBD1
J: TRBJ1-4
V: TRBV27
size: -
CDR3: CASSPTGPGEKLFF
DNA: TGTGCCAGCAGTCCGACAGGGCCGGGGGAAAAACTGTTTTTT

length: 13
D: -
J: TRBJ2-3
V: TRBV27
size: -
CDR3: CASSLWGADTQYF
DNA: TGTGCCAGCAGTTTATGGGGGGCAGATACGCAGTATTTT

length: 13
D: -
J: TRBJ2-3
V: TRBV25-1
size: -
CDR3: CASGEVAADTQYF
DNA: TGTGCCAGTGGAGAGGTAGCGGCAGATACGCAGTATTTT

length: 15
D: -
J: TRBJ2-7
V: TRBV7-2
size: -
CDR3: CASSLTGKGSREQYF
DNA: TGTGCCAGCAGTTTAACAGGGAAGGGGTCACGAGAGCAGTACTTC

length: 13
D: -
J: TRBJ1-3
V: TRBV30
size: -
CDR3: CAWSFREGNTIYF
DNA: TGTGCCTGGAGTTTCCGCGAAGGAAACACCATATATTTT

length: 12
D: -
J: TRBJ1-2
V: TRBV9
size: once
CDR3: CASSSGSYGYTF
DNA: TGTGCCAGCAGTTCAGGTAGCTATGGCTACACCTTC

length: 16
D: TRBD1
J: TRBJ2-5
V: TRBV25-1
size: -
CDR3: CASSADRGWGQETQYF
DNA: TGTGCCAGCAGTGCGGACAGGGGATGGGGCCAAGAGACCCAGTACTTC

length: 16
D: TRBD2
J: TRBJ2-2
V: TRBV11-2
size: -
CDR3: CASSLGLAGATGELFF
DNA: TGTGCCAGCAGCCTCGGACTAGCGGGGGCCACCGGGGAGCTGTTTTTT

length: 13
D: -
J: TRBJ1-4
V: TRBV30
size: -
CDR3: CAWSVGGKEKLFF
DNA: TGTGCCTGGAGTGTAGGGGGGAAGGAAAAACTGTTTTTT

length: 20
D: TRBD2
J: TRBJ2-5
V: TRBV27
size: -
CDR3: CASSLLASVSGGATKETQYF
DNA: TGTGCCAGCAGTTTATTAGCTTCGGTTAGCGGGGGGGCTACGAAAGAGACCCAGTACTTC

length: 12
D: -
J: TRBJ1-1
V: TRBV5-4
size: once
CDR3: CASIGMNTEAFF
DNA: TGTGCCAGCATTGGGATGAACACTGAAGCTTTCTTT

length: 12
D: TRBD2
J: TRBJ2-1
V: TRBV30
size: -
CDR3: CAWSDTSGKQFF
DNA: TGTGCCTGGAGTGATACTAGCGGGAAGCAGTTCTTC

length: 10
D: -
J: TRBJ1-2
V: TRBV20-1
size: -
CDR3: CSARGYGYTF
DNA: TGCAGTGCTAGGGGATACGGCTACACCTTC

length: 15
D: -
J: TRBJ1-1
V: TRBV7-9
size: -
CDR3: CASSFIGFMNTEAFF
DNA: TGTGCCAGCAGCTTCATCGGTTTCATGAACACTGAAGCTTTCTTT

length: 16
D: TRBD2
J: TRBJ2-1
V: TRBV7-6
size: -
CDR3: CASSWGLAGTFDEQFF
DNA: TGTGCCAGCAGCTGGGGACTAGCGGGAACATTCGATGAGCAGTTCTTC

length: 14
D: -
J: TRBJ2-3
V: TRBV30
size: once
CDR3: CAWSRPGNTDTQYF
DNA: TGTGCCTGGAGCCGGCCGGGGAACACAGATACGCAGTATTTT

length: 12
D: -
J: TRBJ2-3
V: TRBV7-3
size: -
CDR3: CASSLTGDTQYF
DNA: TGTGCCAGCAGCTTAACAGGAGATACGCAGTATTTT

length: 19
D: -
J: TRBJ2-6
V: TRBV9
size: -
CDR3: CASSVYRQIPISGANVLTF
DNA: TGTGCCAGCAGCGTTTATCGACAGATCCCCATCTCTGGGGCCAACGTCCTGACTTTC

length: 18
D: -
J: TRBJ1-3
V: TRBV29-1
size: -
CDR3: CSVTAPWGAPDSGNTIYF
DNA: TGCAGCGTCACCGCCCCATGGGGGGCACCAGACTCTGGAAACACCATATATTTT

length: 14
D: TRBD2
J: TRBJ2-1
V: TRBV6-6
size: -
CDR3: CASSYIAGSDEQFF
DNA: TGTGCCAGCAGTTATATAGCGGGAAGCGATGAGCAGTTCTTC

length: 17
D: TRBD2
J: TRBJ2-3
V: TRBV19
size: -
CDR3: CASTFSTSLEGGDTQYF
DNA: TGTGCCAGTACCTTTTCGACTAGCCTTGAAGGTGGGGATACGCAGTATTTT

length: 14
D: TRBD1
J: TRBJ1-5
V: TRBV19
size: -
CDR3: CASSLSGGAQPQHF
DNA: TGTGCCAGTAGTCTCTCAGGGGGCGCCCAGCCCCAGCATTTT

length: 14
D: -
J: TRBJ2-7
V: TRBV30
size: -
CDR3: CAWAAGSEGHEQYF
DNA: TGTGCCTGGGCAGCCGGGTCGGAAGGCCACGAGCAGTACTTC

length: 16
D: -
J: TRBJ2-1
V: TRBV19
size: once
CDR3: CASSLDLLSSYNEQFF
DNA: TGTGCCAGTAGTCTAGACTTGTTGAGCTCCTACAATGAGCAGTTCTTC

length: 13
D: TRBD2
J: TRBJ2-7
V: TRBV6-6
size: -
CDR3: CASSDNGGGEQYF
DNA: TGTGCCAGCAGCGATAATGGGGGGGGCGAGCAGTACTTC

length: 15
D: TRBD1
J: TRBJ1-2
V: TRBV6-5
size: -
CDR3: CASSLGQGIGYGYTF
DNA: TGTGCCAGCAGTCTGGGACAGGGGATTGGGTATGGCTACACCTTC

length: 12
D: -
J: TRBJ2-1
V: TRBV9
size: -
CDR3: CASSVNYNEQFF
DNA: TGTGCCAGCAGCGTAAACTACAATGAGCAGTTCTTC

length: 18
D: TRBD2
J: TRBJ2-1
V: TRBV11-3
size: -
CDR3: CASSFFLAGVYDYNEQFF
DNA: TGTGCCAGCAGCTTTTTTCTAGCGGGAGTGTACGACTACAATGAGCAGTTCTTC

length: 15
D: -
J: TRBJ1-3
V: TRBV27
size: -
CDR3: CASSRAGPEGNTIYF
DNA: TGTGCCAGCAGTAGGGCGGGGCCCGAAGGAAACACCATATATTTT

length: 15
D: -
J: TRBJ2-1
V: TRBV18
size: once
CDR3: CASSTTGDPYNEQFF
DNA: TGTGCCAGCTCAACGACTGGGGACCCCTACAATGAGCAGTTCTTC

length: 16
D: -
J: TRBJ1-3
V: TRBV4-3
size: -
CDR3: CASSQDRDISGNTIYF
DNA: TGCGCCAGCAGCCAAGACCGGGATATCTCTGGAAACACCATATATTTT

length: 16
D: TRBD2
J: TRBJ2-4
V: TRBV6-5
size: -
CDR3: CASSSGGLIAKNIQYF
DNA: TGTGCCAGCAGTTCGGGGGGGCTTATAGCCAAAAACATTCAGTACTTC

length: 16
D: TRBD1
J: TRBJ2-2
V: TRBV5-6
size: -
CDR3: CASSLEQGANTGELFF
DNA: TGTGCCAGCAGCTTGGAACAGGGGGCGAACACCGGGGAGCTGTTTTTT

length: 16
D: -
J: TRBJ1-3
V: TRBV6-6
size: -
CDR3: CASSWTASVSGNTIYF
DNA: TGTGCCAGCAGTTGGACGGCATCCGTCTCTGGAAACACCATATATTTT

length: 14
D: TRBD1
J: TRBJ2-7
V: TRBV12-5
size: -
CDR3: CASGLRDRGYEQYF
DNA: TGTGCTAGTGGTTTGAGGGACAGGGGCTACGAGCAGTACTTC

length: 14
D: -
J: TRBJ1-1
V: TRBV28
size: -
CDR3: CASSLFRRGTEAFF
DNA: TGTGCCAGCAGTTTATTCCGCCGTGGCACTGAAGCTTTCTTT

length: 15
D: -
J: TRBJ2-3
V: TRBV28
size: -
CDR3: CASSPLQFLTDTQYF
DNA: TGTGCCAGCAGTCCCCTACAGTTTCTGACAGATACGCAGTATTTT

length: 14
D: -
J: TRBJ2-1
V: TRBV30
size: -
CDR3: CAWSVGTPYNEQFF
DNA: TGTGCCTGGAGTGTAGGGACTCCCTACAATGAGCAGTTCTTC

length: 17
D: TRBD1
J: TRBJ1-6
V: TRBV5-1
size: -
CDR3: CASSYRGRTSYNSPLHF
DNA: TGCGCCAGCAGCTACAGGGGCAGAACGTCCTATAATTCACCCCTCCACTTT